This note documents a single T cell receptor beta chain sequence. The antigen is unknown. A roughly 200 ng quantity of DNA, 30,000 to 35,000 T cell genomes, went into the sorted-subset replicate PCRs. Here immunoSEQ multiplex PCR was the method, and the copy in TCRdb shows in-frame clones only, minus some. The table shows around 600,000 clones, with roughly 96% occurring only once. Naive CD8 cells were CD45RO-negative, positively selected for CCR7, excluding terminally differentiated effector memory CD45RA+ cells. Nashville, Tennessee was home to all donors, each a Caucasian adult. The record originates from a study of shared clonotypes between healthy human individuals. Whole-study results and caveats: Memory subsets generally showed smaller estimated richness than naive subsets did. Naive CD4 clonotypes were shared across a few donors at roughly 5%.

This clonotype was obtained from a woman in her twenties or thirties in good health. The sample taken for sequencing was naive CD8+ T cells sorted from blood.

The CDR3 spells CASSPSTGGYEQYF. In DNA, the CDR3 is TGTGCCAGCAGCCCCAGCACAGGGGGCTACGAGCAGTACTTC. The chain links TRBV5-6 to TRBJ2-7; 8 nucleotides agree with TRBD1. This CDR3 region has 14 residues. From germline, CDR1 is SGHDT and CDR2 YYEEEE. The trim removed 4 bases at V and 3 bases at J, leaving 6 bases unmatched.